These T cell receptor beta chains were read from a single sample in a study of cytomegalovirus exposure and HLA in healthy donors. The table came from immunoSEQ multiplex PCR; TCRdb's copy has only in-frame clones and leaves some out. The sample lists some 170,000 clones, almost 80% occurring once. The sample was PBMCs. The receptors derive from a woman in her fifties or sixties in good health and CMV-seronegative. Each CDR3 is given with its conserved first and last residue. Each record gives: D gene, V gene, clone size, J gene, CDR3 DNA, CDR3 protein. D genes are given only for firm matches. The size of a clone is reported for some rows only, either as once, few or many, or as a class for expanded clones.

NA	TRBV19	NA	TRBJ2-3	TGTGCCAGTAGTATAGATCTGGAGGCTACTCACACAGATACGCAGTATTTT	CASSIDLEATHTDTQYF
NA	TRBV7-2	NA	TRBJ2-7	TGTGCCAGCAGCTTAGATGGCAGTCAGTACTTC	CASSLDGSQYF
NA	TRBV9	NA	TRBJ2-5	TGTGCCAGCAGCGTAAGCCTCCAAGAGACCCAGTACTTC	CASSVSLQETQYF
TRBD1	TRBV29-1	NA	TRBJ1-4	TGCAGCGCCGGGACTAGGGGGCTCGAACTGTTTTTT	CSAGTRGLELFF
NA	TRBV27	NA	TRBJ1-2	TGTGCCAGCAGTCCCCCGGGACATGCGTCCCCCGGCTACACCTTC	CASSPPGHASPGYTF
NA	TRBV5-4	NA	TRBJ1-1	TGTGCCAGCACCGCGACAGTAGGGAACACTGAAGCTTTCTTT	CASTATVGNTEAFF
NA	TRBV6-1	NA	TRBJ1-5	TGTGCCAGCAGTGAAAGGGGGAATCAGCCCCAGCATTTT	CASSERGNQPQHF
TRBD1	TRBV7-7	few	TRBJ2-6	TGTGCTAGCAGCCCAGGTCAGGGGGTGGCAGGGGCCAACGTCCTGACTTTC	CASSPGQGVAGANVLTF
NA	TRBV5-4	few	TRBJ1-1	TGTGCCAGCAGCTTGCCAGGCAGGGCGAACACTGAAGCTTTCTTT	CASSLPGRANTEAFF
TRBD1	TRBV11-2	few	TRBJ2-7	TGTGCTTCGCGGAGGACAGGGCACCTTTCTAGCTCCTACGAGCAGTACTTC	CASRRTGHLSSSYEQYF
NA	TRBV11-2	NA	TRBJ1-2	TGTGCCAGCAGCTCGAGACTTAAGAGAGACTATGGCTACACCTTC	CASSSRLKRDYGYTF
NA	TRBV18	NA	TRBJ1-3	TGTGCCAGCTCACCAACAGGCAACACCGGAAACACCATATATTTT	CASSPTGNTGNTIYF
NA	TRBV27	NA	TRBJ1-1	TGTGCCAGCAGTTTAGGGGGGAGGGGGGTTAGTAGGCTTTCGCGGACTGAAGCTTTCTTT	CASSLGGRGVSRLSRTEAFF
NA	TRBV2	NA	TRBJ2-1	TGTGCCAGCAGTGAGGTCGGGTCGGGTTTTATCTACAATGAGCAGTTCTTC	CASSEVGSGFIYNEQFF
NA	TRBV19	NA	TRBJ1-1	TGTGCCAGTAGTATTCGGCAGGGCCCTATGAACACTGAAGCTTTCTTT	CASSIRQGPMNTEAFF
NA	TRBV6-1	NA	TRBJ2-7	TGTGCCAGCAGTGAAGGGTCCAATTACGAGCAGTACTTC	CASSEGSNYEQYF
TRBD1	TRBV19	NA	TRBJ1-1	TGTGCCAGTAGTCCTAGACAGGGGTTGGACACTGAAGCTTTCTTT	CASSPRQGLDTEAFF
TRBD1	TRBV7-9	NA	TRBJ2-7	TGTGCCAGCAGCCGTAGGGGGACAGGGCCTAACGAGCAGTACTTC	CASSRRGTGPNEQYF
NA	TRBV10-3	NA	TRBJ1-5	TGTGCCATCAGTGAGAGGCAGGTGGGCTCTCAGCCCCAGCATTTT	CAISERQVGSQPQHF
TRBD1	TRBV19	once	TRBJ2-1	TGTGCCAGTAGTATGATCTGGACAGGGAGTAAGTTCTTC	CASSMIWTGSKFF
NA	TRBV29-1	few	TRBJ1-2	TGCAGCGTTGCAGGGTTATTGCCGACGAACTATGGCTACACCTTC	CSVAGLLPTNYGYTF
NA	TRBV7-9	NA	TRBJ1-4	TGTGCCAGCAGCTTAGTGAGAGGCACTAATGAAAAACTGTTTTTT	CASSLVRGTNEKLFF